A selection of T cell receptor beta chains follows, all from one sample in a study of T cell responses to AZD1222 COVID-19 vaccine. The table came from immunoSEQ multiplex PCR; TCRdb's copy has only in-frame clones and leaves some out. The sample consists of fewer than 200,000 clones, approximately 86% of them appearing once. The sample consisted of peripheral blood, taken 28 days after the second AZD1222 dose. Source of these receptors: an adult who received the AZD1222 COVID-19 vaccine. CDR3s include the opening cysteine and the closing phenylalanine or tryptophan. Each record gives: J gene, D gene, V gene, clone size, CDR3 DNA, CDR3 protein. A D gene is named only where the DNA matches it firmly. Clone size is shown for a subset of rows, as once, few, many or a class of expanded clone.

j_gene: TRBJ1-3
d_gene: -
v_gene: TRBV7-9
abundance: few
CDR3nt: TGTGCCAGCAGCTTACTACAGGCTGGAAACACCATATATTTT
CDR3aa: CASSLLQAGNTIYF

j_gene: TRBJ2-7
d_gene: -
v_gene: TRBV5-4
abundance: -
CDR3nt: TGTGCCAGCAGCTTAATGGGCCAACAAAGACGGGAGCAGTACTTC
CDR3aa: CASSLMGQQRREQYF

j_gene: TRBJ1-4
d_gene: TRBD1
v_gene: TRBV5-1
abundance: -
CDR3nt: TGCGCCAGCAGCCCGACCTTAGGGACAGGGAATAGGGAGGGTCGGAATGAAAAACTGTTTTTT
CDR3aa: CASSPTLGTGNREGRNEKLFF

j_gene: TRBJ2-3
d_gene: -
v_gene: TRBV5-4
abundance: -
CDR3nt: TGTGCCAGCAGCCCACCGACGGCGGTCAGCACAGATACGCAGTATTTT
CDR3aa: CASSPPTAVSTDTQYF

j_gene: TRBJ2-7
d_gene: -
v_gene: TRBV12-3/TRBV12-4
abundance: once
CDR3nt: TGTGCCAGCAGTTCGCGGGGGCTCTACGAGCAGTACTTC
CDR3aa: CASSSRGLYEQYF

j_gene: TRBJ1-1
d_gene: -
v_gene: TRBV19
abundance: -
CDR3nt: TGTGCCAGTAGTCTCAGGCACCAGAGGAGGACTGAAGCTTTCTTT
CDR3aa: CASSLRHQRRTEAFF

j_gene: TRBJ1-2
d_gene: -
v_gene: TRBV6-5
abundance: -
CDR3nt: TGTGCCAGCTCAGAGACGGACTATGGCTACACCTTC
CDR3aa: CASSETDYGYTF

j_gene: TRBJ1-2
d_gene: -
v_gene: TRBV5-6
abundance: -
CDR3nt: TGTGCCAGCTACGACCAGGGGTTCGGGGCTAACTATGGCTACACCTTC
CDR3aa: CASYDQGFGANYGYTF

j_gene: TRBJ2-5
d_gene: -
v_gene: TRBV21-1
abundance: -
CDR3nt: TGTGCCAGCAGCAAAACAAGGAGGAAGAGACAAGAGACCCAGTACTTC
CDR3aa: CASSKTRRKRQETQYF

j_gene: TRBJ1-1
d_gene: -
v_gene: TRBV19
abundance: -
CDR3nt: TGTGCCAGTAGTATGGCACCAGATAACACTGAAGCTTTCTTT
CDR3aa: CASSMAPDNTEAFF

j_gene: TRBJ1-1
d_gene: -
v_gene: TRBV7-2
abundance: -
CDR3nt: TGTGCCAGCAGCCACTACAGCACTGAAGCTTTCTTT
CDR3aa: CASSHYSTEAFF

j_gene: TRBJ1-5
d_gene: -
v_gene: TRBV28
abundance: -
CDR3nt: TGTGCCAGCAGTTCCGGGTCCTATCAGCCCCAGCATTTT
CDR3aa: CASSSGSYQPQHF

j_gene: TRBJ2-2
d_gene: TRBD2
v_gene: TRBV7-8
abundance: -
CDR3nt: TGTGCCAGCAGCTTAGATTGGGCAGGGAGGGCCGGGGAGCTGTTTTTT
CDR3aa: CASSLDWAGRAGELFF

j_gene: TRBJ1-2
d_gene: TRBD1
v_gene: TRBV10-2
abundance: -
CDR3nt: TGCGCCAGCAGTGAACCCACAGGGGCCTGGGCATATGGCTACACCTTC
CDR3aa: CASSEPTGAWAYGYTF

j_gene: TRBJ1-2
d_gene: -
v_gene: TRBV30
abundance: -
CDR3nt: TGTGCCTGGAGTGTACCCGGGGTAGGCTACACCTTC
CDR3aa: CAWSVPGVGYTF

j_gene: TRBJ2-2
d_gene: -
v_gene: TRBV23-1
abundance: once
CDR3nt: TGCGCCAGCAGTCAATCTCCGGGGGCGTGTTCCGGGGAGCTGTTTTTT
CDR3aa: CASSQSPGACSGELFF

j_gene: TRBJ1-1
d_gene: TRBD1
v_gene: TRBV19
abundance: -
CDR3nt: TGTGCCAGTAGTCAACAGGGGGCAGGTACTGAAGCTTTCTTT
CDR3aa: CASSQQGAGTEAFF

j_gene: TRBJ1-6
d_gene: -
v_gene: TRBV3-1/TRBV3-2
abundance: -
CDR3nt: TGTGCCAGCAGCCAAGAGTTAGGGTTAAGGATTTCACCCCTCCACTTT
CDR3aa: CASSQELGLRISPLHF

j_gene: TRBJ1-6
d_gene: -
v_gene: TRBV19
abundance: -
CDR3nt: TGTGCCAGCAGGCTCCTATTAGATTCACCCCTCCACTTT
CDR3aa: CASRLLLDSPLHF

j_gene: TRBJ1-2
d_gene: -
v_gene: TRBV21-1
abundance: -
CDR3nt: TGTGCCAGCAGCAAGGCCGCACCTAGTTATGGCTACACCTTC
CDR3aa: CASSKAAPSYGYTF

j_gene: TRBJ1-3
d_gene: -
v_gene: TRBV5-4
abundance: -
CDR3nt: TGTGCCAGCAGCTTAATGGGGGGTCGTACGGGAAACACCATATATTTT
CDR3aa: CASSLMGGRTGNTIYF

j_gene: TRBJ2-7
d_gene: -
v_gene: TRBV6-2/TRBV6-3
abundance: -
CDR3nt: TGTGCCAGCAGCCCGGCCGGACTGGGATCTAGCGAGCAGTACTTC
CDR3aa: CASSPAGLGSSEQYF

j_gene: TRBJ1-5
d_gene: -
v_gene: TRBV25-1
abundance: -
CDR3nt: TGTGCCAGCAGTGCAGGGGTTGGGCCCCAGCATTTT
CDR3aa: CASSAGVGPQHF

j_gene: TRBJ1-3
d_gene: TRBD1
v_gene: TRBV29-1
abundance: -
CDR3nt: TGCAGCGGGGGAGCAGGGGGGAACACCATATATTTT
CDR3aa: CSGGAGGNTIYF

j_gene: TRBJ1-5
d_gene: TRBD1
v_gene: TRBV19
abundance: -
CDR3nt: TGTGCCAGTAGCCCGGGACAGGGGGTACGGCCCCAGCATTTT
CDR3aa: CASSPGQGVRPQHF

j_gene: TRBJ1-1
d_gene: -
v_gene: TRBV6-5
abundance: -
CDR3nt: TGTGCCAGCAGTCCCGGGACTTCGAACACTGAAGCTTTCTTT
CDR3aa: CASSPGTSNTEAFF

j_gene: TRBJ2-1
d_gene: TRBD1
v_gene: TRBV19
abundance: few
CDR3nt: TGTGCCAGTAGTCCCACCGGGACAGGGGGTAGGGATGAGCAGTTCTTC
CDR3aa: CASSPTGTGGRDEQFF

j_gene: TRBJ1-1
d_gene: TRBD1
v_gene: TRBV6-5
abundance: -
CDR3nt: TGTGCCAGCAGTTATGTGGGGACAGCAGAAGCTTTCTTT
CDR3aa: CASSYVGTAEAFF

j_gene: TRBJ1-5
d_gene: -
v_gene: TRBV7-6
abundance: -
CDR3nt: TGTGCCAGCAGCTTAGGGGATACCCAGCCCCAGCATTTT
CDR3aa: CASSLGDTQPQHF